This T cell receptor beta chain was captured by sequencing in a study of T-cell reconstitution after alpha-beta-depleted transplantation in children. This clonotype was seen at least ten times. Unique molecular identifiers were used in preparing the TCRbeta library. TCRdb recomputed calls from the PCR reads with MiXCR, one row per CDR3 protein. The sample carries roughly 220,000 distinct CDR3 sequences, about 11% recorded once. The clonotype comes from a human donor who donated a stem cell graft to a child with acute lymphoblastic leukemia. The sequencing used PBMCs from the stem cell graft donor, collected from the stem cell graft.

For the CDR3, the DNA is TGTGCCAGCAGCCAAGATAAGAGGCAATATTCCTACAATGAGCAGTTCTTC. Translation gives CASSQDKRQYSYNEQFF. The chain has TRBV4-2 and TRBJ2-1; D remains ambiguous. Germline CDR1 reads LGHNA; CDR2 reads YNFKEQ. V lost 0 bases, J lost 1 base, and 13 bases lay in between. The CDR3 covers 17 residues.